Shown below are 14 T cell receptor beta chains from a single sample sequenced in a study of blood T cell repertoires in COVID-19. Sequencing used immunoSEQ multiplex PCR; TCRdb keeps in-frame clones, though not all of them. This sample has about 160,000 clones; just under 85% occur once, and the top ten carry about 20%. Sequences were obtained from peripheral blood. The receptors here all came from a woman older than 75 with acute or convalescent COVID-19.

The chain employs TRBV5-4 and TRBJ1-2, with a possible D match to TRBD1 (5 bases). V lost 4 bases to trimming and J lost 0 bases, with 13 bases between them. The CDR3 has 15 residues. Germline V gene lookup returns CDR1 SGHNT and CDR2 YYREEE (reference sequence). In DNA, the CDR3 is TGTGCCAGCAGCAGAGACAGCTCTGCTAACTATGGCTACACCTTC. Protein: CASSRDSSANYGYTF.

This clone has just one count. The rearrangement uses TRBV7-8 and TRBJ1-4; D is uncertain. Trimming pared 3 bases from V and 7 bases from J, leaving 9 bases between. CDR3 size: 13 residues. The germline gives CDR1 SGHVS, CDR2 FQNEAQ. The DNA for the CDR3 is TGTGCCAGCAGCTTGGGAGTCGGTGAAAAACTGTTTTTT. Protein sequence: CASSLGVGEKLFF.

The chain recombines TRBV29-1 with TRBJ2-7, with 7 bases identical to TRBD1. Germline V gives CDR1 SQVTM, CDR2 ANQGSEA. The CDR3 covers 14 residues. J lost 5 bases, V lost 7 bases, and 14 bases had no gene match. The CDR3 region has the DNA TGCAGCGCTCAGGGGGTCCCGGGACATGACGAGCAGTACTTC. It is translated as CSAQGVPGHDEQYF.

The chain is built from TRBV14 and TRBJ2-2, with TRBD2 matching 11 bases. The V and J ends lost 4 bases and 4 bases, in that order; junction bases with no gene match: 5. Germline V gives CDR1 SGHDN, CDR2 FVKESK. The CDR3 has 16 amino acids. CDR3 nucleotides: TGTGCCAGCAGCCGACCGGGACTAGCGGCCACCGGGGAGCTGTTTTTT. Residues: CASSRPGLAATGELFF. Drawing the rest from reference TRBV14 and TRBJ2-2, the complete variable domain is EAGVTQFPSHSVIEKGQTVTLRCDPISGHDNLYWYRRVMGKEIKFLLHFVKESKQDESGMPNNRFLAERTGGTYSTLKVQPAELEDSGVYFCASSRPGLAATGELFFGEGSRLTVL.

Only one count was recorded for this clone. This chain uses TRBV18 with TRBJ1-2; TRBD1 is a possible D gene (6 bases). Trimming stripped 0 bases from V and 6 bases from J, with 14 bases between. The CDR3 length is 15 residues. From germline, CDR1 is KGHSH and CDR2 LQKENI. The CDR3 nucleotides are TGTGCCAGCTCACCACCCGGGGGGGCGAAGAATGGCTACACCTTC. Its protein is CASSPPGGAKNGYTF.

CDR3 sequence: CASSARASGTGEQYF. As DNA, the CDR3 is TGTGCCAGTAGTGCCCGGGCTAGCGGGACGGGCGAGCAGTACTTC. J is TRBJ2-7 and V is TRBV19; 9 bases are shared with TRBD2. The germline V gene has CDR1 LNHDA and CDR2 SQIVND (reference sequence). The trim removed 5 bases at V and 6 bases at J, leaving 11 bases unmatched. The CDR3 covers 15 residues.

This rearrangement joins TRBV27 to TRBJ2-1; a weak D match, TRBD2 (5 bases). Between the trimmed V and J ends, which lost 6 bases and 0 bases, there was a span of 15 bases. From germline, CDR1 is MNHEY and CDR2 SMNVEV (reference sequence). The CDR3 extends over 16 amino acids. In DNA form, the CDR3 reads TGTGCCAGCAGCTCGGACTTAAGTAGCTCCTACAATGAGCAGTTCTTC. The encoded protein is CASSSDLSSSYNEQFF.

CDR3 loop: CASSVSVAYGYTF. CDR3 nucleotide sequence: TGTGCCAGCAGCGTTTCGGTCGCGTATGGCTACACCTTC. V and J are TRBV7-2 and TRBJ1-2; D gene uncertain. The germline CDR1 and CDR2 sequences are SGHTA and FQGNSA. The CDR3 extends over 13 amino acids. Trimming took off 5 bases at V and 5 bases at J, with 12 bases between the two ends.

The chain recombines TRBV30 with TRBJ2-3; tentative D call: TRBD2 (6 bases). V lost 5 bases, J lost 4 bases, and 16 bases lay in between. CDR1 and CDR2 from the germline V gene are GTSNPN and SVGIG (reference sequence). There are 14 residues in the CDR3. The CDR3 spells CAWLARLVSDTQYF. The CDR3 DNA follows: TGTGCCTGGCTTGCTCGACTAGTATCAGATACGCAGTATTTT.

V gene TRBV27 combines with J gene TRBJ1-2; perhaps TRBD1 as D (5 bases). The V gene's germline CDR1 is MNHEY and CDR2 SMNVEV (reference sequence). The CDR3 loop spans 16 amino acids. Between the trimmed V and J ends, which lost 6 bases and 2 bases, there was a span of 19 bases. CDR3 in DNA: TGTGCCAGCAGCCTTTTTGGAGGGACTGCCAACTATGGCTACACCTTC. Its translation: CASSLFGGTANYGYTF.

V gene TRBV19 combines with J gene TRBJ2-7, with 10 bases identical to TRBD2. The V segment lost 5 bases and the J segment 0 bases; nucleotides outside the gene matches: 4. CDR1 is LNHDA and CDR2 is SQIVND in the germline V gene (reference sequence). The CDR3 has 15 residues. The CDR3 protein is CASSRTSGDSYEQYF. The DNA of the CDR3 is TGTGCCAGTAGTCGGACTAGCGGTGACTCCTACGAGCAGTACTTC.

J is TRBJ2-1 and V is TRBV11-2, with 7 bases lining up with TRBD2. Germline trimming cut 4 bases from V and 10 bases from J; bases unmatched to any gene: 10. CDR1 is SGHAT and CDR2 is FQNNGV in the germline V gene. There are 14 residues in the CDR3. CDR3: CASSSLAGDVEQFF. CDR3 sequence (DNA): TGTGCCAGCAGCTCCTTAGCGGGCGACGTAGAGCAGTTCTTC.

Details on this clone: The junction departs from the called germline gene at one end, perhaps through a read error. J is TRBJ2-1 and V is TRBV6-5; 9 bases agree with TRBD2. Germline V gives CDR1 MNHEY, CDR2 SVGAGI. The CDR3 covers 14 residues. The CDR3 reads CASSSRLAEDEQLF. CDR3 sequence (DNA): TGTGCCAGCAGTTCGAGACTAGCGGAGGATGAGCAGCTCTTC.

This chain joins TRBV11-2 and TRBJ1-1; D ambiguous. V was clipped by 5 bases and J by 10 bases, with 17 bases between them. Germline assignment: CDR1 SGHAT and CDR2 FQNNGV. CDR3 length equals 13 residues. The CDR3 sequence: CASSPAGPLSAFF. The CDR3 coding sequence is TGTGCCAGCAGCCCCGCAGGCCCGTTGTCAGCTTTCTTT.